This TCR beta chain was sequenced during a study of OX40 agonist ivuxolimab in advanced cancers. As for the study more broadly: Ivuxolimab was an agonistic, fully human IgG2 monoclonal antibody directed against OX40 (CD134), a costimulatory receptor. Intravenous ivuxolimab was administered to patients every 2 weeks at six dose levels: 0.01, 0.1, 0.3, 1.5, 3 and 10 mg/kg. Among the 52 dose-escalation patients, about 20 had hepatocellular carcinoma, some 15 melanoma, 9 renal cell carcinoma and 9 head and neck cancer. In the dose-escalation cohort, 70% to 85% of patients were male, and the mean age was 60 years with a range of about 20 to 90. Patients were allowed to have had prior anti-PD-1, anti-PD-L1 or anti-CTLA-4 therapy, and around two fifths of the dose-escalation patients had been treated with checkpoint inhibitors. Partial responses occurred in three dose-escalation patients, of whom one had hepatocellular carcinoma and two had cutaneous melanoma. The purpose of peripheral TCRbeta sequencing was to test whether ivuxolimab changed TCR sequence diversity and led to clonal T-cell expansion. The paper reports the monotherapy dose-escalation portion (N of about 52 patients) of the phase I ivuxolimab trial. Overall study results and their limits: After ivuxolimab, more expanded clones were found on average in CD8+ T cells than in CD4+ T cells. Which antigens the clonally expanded peripheral T cells were specific for was not determined. At doses from 0.1 to 3.0 mg/kg, clonal expansion was seen in both CD4+ and CD8+ blood T cells between baseline and week 6. In the 0.1-3.0 mg/kg groups, partial responders were among the patients with the lowest normalized peripheral clonal expansion, particularly in CD8+ T cells. Low levels of normalized T-cell clonal expansion were also shown by some nonresponding patients.

This clone was picked up a small number of times. The antigen it binds to is not known. No per-base quality is available; no much larger clone lies one base away. Genomic DNA was isolated from the sorted cells so that the TCRbeta CDR3 region could be sequenced. The immunoSEQ Assay was used to sequence the TCRbeta CDR3 regions. The table was pulled from immuneACCESS by TCRdb, which kept in-frame rearrangements only. Such tables lose some clones; where checked, under half of the loss comes from unresolved V genes, and the rest has no known cause. The sample yields more than 7,500 clones; about 90% were counted once. Of the sample, 10% to 12% falls within the top ten clones. The trial excluded patients who had a history of autoimmune disease or were on systemic immunosuppression. Peripheral blood for TCR sequencing was collected from all dose cohorts at baseline, on cycle 4 day 1, and on cycle 7 day 1. The samples were taken from a phase I, first-in-human, multicenter, open-label dose-escalation trial of ivuxolimab. Adults with locally advanced or metastatic head and neck squamous cell, hepatocellular, melanoma or renal cell carcinoma were enrolled in the trial. Before TCR sequencing, CD4+ T cells and CD8+ T cells from peripheral blood were sorted into separate populations.

This sequence was found in an adult with an advanced solid tumor such as melanoma, head and neck, liver or kidney cancer. The sample was CD4+ or CD8+ T cells sorted from blood, taken in a trial of the OX40 agonist ivuxolimab.

CDR3 protein: CASSITAGAPFGQFF. The base sequence is TGTGCCAGTAGTATAACAGCGGGGGCCCCATTCGGGCAGTTCTTC. The V gene is TRBV19 and the J gene is TRBJ2-1; TRBD2 fits 8 bases in the junction. Including the terminal cysteine and phenylalanine, the CDR3 comprises 15 residues. The kept DNA is CDR3 alone, 45 bases in frame from the first base. The germline V gene (reference sequence) specifies LNHDA as CDR1 and SQIVND as CDR2. V loses 2 bases at its end and J loses 12 bases; junction bases beyond the gene matches: 12.